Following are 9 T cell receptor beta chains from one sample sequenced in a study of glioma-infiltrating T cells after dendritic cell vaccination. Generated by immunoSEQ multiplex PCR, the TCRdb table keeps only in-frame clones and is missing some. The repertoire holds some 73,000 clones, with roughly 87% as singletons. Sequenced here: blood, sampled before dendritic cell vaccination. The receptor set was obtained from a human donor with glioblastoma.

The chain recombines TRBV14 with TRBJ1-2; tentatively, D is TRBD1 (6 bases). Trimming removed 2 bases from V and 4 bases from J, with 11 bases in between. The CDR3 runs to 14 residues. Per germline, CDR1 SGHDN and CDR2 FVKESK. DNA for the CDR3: TGTGCCAGCAGCCAACAGGGGAAGATCTATGGCTACACCTTC. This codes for CASSQQGKIYGYTF.

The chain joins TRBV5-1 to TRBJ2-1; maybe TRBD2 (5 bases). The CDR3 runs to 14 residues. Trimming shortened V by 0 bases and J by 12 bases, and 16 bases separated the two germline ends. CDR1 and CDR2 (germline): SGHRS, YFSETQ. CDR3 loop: CASSLGSSPNGQFF. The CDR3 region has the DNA TGCGCCAGCAGCTTGGGTTCTAGCCCGAACGGGCAGTTCTTC.

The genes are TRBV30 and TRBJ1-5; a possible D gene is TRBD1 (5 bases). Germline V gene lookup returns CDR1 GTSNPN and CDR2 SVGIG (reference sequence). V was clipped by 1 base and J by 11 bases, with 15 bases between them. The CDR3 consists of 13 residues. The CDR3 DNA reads TGTGCCTGGAGTGCGGCAGCCCGGGGGGCCCAGCATTTT. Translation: CAWSAAARGAQHF. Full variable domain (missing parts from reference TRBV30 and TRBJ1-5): SQTIHQWPATLVQPVGSPLSLECTVEGTSNPNLYWYRQAAGRGLQLLFYSVGIGQISSEVPQNLSASRPQDRQFILSSKKLLLSDSGFYLCAWSAAARGAQHFGDGTRLSIL.

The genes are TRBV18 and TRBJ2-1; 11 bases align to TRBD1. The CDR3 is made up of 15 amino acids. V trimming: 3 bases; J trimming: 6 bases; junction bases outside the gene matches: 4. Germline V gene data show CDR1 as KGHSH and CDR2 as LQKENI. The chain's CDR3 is CASSPGTGGSNEQFF. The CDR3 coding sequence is TGTGCCAGCTCACCGGGGACAGGGGGGAGCAATGAGCAGTTCTTC.

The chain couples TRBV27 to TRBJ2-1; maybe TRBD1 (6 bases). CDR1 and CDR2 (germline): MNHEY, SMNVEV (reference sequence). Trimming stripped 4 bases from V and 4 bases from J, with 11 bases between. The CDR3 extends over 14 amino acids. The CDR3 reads CASSSGQTYNEQFF. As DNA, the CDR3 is TGTGCCAGCAGTTCGGGACAAACTTACAATGAGCAGTTCTTC.

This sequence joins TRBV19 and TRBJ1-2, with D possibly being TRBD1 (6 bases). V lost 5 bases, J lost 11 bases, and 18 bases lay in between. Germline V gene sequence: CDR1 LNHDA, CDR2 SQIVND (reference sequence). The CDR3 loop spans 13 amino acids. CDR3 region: CASSPHRTDRYTF. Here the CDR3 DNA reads TGTGCCAGTAGTCCCCACCGGACAGACCGATACACCTTC. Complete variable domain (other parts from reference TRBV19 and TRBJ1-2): DGGITQSPKYLFRKEGQNVTLSCEQNLNHDAMYWYRQDPGQGLRLIYYSQIVNDFQKGDIAEGYSVSREKKESFPLTVTSAQKNPTAFYLCASSPHRTDRYTFGSGTRLTVV.

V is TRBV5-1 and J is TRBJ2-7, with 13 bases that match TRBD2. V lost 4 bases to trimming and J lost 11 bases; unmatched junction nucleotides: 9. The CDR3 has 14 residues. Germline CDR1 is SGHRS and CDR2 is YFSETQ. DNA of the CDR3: TGCGCCAGCAGCGTGGGGACTAGCGGGGAAGAAAAGTACGTC. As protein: CASSVGTSGEEKYV.

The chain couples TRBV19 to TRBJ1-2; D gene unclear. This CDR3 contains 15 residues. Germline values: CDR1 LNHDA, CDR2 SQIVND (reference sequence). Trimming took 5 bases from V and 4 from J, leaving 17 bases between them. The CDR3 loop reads CASSQRVGQPYGYTF. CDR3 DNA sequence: TGTGCCAGTAGTCAGAGGGTGGGCCAACCCTATGGCTACACCTTC. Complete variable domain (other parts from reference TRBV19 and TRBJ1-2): DGGITQSPKYLFRKEGQNVTLSCEQNLNHDAMYWYRQDPGQGLRLIYYSQIVNDFQKGDIAEGYSVSREKKESFPLTVTSAQKNPTAFYLCASSQRVGQPYGYTFGSGTRLTVV.

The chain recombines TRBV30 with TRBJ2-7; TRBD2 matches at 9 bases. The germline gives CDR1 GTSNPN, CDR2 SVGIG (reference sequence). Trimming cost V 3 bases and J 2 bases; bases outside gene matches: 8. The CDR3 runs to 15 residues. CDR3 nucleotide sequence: TGTGCCTGGAGCCACCCGGGACTAGCAGCCTACGAGCAGTACGTC. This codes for CAWSHPGLAAYEQYV.